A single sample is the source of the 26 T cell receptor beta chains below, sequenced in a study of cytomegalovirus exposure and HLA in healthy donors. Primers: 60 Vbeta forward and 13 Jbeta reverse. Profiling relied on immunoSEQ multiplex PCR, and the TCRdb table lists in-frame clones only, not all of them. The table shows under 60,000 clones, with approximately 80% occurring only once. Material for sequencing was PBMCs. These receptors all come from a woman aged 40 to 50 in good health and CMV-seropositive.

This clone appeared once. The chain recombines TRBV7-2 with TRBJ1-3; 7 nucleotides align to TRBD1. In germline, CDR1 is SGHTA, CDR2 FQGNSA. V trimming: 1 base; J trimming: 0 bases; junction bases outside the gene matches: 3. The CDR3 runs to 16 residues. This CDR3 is CASSLGGTVSGNTIYF. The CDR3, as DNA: TGTGCCAGCAGCTTAGGGGGGACAGTCTCTGGAAACACCATATATTTT.

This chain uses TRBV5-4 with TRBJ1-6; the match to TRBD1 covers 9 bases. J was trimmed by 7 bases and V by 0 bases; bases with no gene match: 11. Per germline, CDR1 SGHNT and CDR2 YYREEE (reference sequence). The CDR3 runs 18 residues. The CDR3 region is CASSLGRDRAPRNSPLHF. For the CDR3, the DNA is TGTGCCAGCAGCTTGGGCCGGGACAGGGCCCCTAGGAATTCACCCCTCCACTTT.

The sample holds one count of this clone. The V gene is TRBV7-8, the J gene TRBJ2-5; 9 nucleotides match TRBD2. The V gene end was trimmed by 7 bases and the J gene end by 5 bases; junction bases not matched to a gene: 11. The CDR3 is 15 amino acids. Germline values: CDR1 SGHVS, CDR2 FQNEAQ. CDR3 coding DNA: TGTGCCAGCAACAACGTAATTGCGGGGGGGGAGACCCAGTACTTC. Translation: CASNNVIAGGETQYF.

The CDR3 is CASSPGLAVPSSTDTQYF. CDR3 nucleotides: TGCGCCAGCAGCCCCGGACTAGCGGTCCCAAGTAGCACAGATACGCAGTATTTT. The rearrangement links TRBV5-1 to TRBJ2-3; the match to TRBD2 covers 10 bases. The V gene's germline CDR1 is SGHRS and CDR2 YFSETQ. The junction had 11 bases not matched to a gene; V was cut back by 4 bases and J by 0 bases. The CDR3 length is 18 residues.

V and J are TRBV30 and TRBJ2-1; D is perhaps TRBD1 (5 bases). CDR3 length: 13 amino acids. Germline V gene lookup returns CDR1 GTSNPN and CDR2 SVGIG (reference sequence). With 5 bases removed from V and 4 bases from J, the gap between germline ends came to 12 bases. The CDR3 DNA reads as TGTGCCTGGGCAAGGGGATCTTACAATGAGCAGTTCTTC. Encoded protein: CAWARGSYNEQFF.

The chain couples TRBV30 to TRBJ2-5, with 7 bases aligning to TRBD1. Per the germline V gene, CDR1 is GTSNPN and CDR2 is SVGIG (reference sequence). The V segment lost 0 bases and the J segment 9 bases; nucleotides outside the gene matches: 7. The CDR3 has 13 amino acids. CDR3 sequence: CAWSVGDQGAQYF. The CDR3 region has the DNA TGTGCCTGGAGTGTAGGGGACCAGGGGGCCCAGTACTTC.

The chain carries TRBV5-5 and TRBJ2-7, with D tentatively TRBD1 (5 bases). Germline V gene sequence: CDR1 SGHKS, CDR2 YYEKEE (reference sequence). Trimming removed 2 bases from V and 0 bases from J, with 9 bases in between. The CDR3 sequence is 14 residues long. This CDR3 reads CASSLGAFSYEQYF. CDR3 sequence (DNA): TGTGCCAGCAGCTTAGGGGCGTTCTCCTACGAGCAGTACTTC.

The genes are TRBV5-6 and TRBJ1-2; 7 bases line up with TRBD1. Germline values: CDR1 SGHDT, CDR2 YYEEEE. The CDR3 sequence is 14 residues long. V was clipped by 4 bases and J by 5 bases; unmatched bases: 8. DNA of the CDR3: TGTGCCAGCAGCCCCGGACAGGCTCTTTATGGCTACACCTTC. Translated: CASSPGQALYGYTF.

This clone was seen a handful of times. CDR3 protein: CASSPGVSGDSYNEQFF. CDR3 DNA: TGCGCCAGCAGCCCCGGGGTGAGCGGGGACTCCTACAATGAGCAGTTCTTC. V gene TRBV4-3 combines with J gene TRBJ2-1; 7 bases are shared with TRBD2. Germline V gene lookup returns CDR1 LGHNA and CDR2 YSLEER. V lost 4 bases and J lost 0; bases outside the gene matches: 9. CDR3 length: 17 residues.

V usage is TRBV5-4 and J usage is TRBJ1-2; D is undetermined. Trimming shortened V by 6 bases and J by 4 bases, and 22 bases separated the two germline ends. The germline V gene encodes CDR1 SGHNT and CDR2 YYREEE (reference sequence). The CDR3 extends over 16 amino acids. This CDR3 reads CASTSRGGLITYGYTF. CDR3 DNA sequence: TGTGCCAGCACCTCCCGCGGCGGGCTGATCACCTATGGCTACACCTTC.

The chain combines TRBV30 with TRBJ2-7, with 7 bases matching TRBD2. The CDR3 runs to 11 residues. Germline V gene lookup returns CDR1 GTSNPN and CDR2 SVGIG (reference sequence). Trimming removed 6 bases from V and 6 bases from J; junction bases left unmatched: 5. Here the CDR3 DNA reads TGTGCCTGTAACTCGGGGGGCGAGCAGTACTTC. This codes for CACNSGGEQYF.

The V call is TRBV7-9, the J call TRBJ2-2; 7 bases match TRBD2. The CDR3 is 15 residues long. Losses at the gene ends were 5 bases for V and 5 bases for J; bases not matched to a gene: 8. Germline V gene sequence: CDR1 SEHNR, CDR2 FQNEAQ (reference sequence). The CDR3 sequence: CASSPQTSRTGELFF. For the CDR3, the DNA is TGTGCCAGCAGCCCCCAGACTAGCCGGACCGGGGAGCTGTTTTTT.

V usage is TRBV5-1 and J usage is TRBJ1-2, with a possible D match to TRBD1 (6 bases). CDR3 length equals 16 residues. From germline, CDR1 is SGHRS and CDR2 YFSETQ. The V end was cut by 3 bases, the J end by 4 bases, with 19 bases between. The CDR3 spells CASSSQQGAAIYGYTF. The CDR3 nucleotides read TGCGCCAGCAGCTCGCAACAGGGAGCGGCGATCTATGGCTACACCTTC.

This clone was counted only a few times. This CDR3 reads CASRLTGVHEQYF. The DNA for the CDR3 is TGTGCCAGCAGACTAACAGGGGTGCACGAGCAGTACTTC. V and J are TRBV6-5 and TRBJ2-7, with 7 bases matching TRBD1. J was trimmed by 5 bases and V by 6 bases; bases with no gene match: 7. Per the germline V gene, CDR1 is MNHEY and CDR2 is SVGAGI. This CDR3 comprises 13 residues.

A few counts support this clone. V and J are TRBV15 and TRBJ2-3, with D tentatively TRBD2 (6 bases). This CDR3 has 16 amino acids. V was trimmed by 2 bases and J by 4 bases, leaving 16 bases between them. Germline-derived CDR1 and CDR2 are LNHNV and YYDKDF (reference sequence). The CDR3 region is CATSRTGTQRADTQYF. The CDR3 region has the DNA TGTGCCACCAGCAGAACCGGGACCCAGCGGGCAGATACGCAGTATTTT. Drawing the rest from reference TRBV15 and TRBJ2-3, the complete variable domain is DAMVIQNPRYQVTQFGKPVTLSCSQTLNHNVMYWYQQKSSQAPKLLFHYYDKDFNNEADTPDNFQSRRPNTSFCFLDIRSPGLGDTAMYLCATSRTGTQRADTQYFGPGTRLTVL.

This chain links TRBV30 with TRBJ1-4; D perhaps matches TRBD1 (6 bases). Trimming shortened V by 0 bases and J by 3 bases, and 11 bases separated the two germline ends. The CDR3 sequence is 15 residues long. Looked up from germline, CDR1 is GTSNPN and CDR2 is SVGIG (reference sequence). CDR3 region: CAWSVNRAPNEKLFF. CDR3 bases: TGTGCCTGGAGTGTAAACAGGGCCCCTAATGAAAAACTGTTTTTT.

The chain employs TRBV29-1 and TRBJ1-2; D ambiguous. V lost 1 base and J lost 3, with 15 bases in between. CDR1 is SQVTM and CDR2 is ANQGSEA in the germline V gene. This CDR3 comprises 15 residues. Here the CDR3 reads CSVEGGQMGYYGYTF. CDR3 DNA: TGCAGCGTTGAAGGCGGGCAGATGGGCTACTATGGCTACACCTTC.

The CDR3, as DNA: TGTGCCAGCAGCCGCCCCTCGACAGGGCTGAGCTCTGGGGCCAACGTCCTGACTTTC. Protein sequence: CASSRPSTGLSSGANVLTF. This chain connects TRBV7-9 to TRBJ2-6, with 7 bases lining up with TRBD1. The CDR3 consists of 19 residues. J gave up 0 bases and V 5 bases, and 13 bases lay outside the gene matches. CDR1 SEHNR and CDR2 FQNEAQ come from the germline V gene (reference sequence).

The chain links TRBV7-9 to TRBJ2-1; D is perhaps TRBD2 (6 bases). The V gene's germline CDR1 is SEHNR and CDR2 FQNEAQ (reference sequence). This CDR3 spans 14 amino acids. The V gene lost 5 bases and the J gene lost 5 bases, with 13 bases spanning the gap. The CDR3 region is CASSRAGQNNEQFF. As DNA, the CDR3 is TGTGCCAGCAGCCGAGCGGGCCAAAACAATGAGCAGTTCTTC.

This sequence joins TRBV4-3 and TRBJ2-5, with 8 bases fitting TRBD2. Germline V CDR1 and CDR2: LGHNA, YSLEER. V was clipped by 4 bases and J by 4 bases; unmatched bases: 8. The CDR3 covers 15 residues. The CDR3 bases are TGCGCCAGCAGCCCTATGACGGGAGGGGTAGAGACCCAGTACTTC. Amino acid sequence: CASSPMTGGVETQYF.

The DNA for the CDR3 is TGTGCCAGCGTAGACAGGTTAAACACCGGGGAGCTGTTTTTT. This codes for CASVDRLNTGELFF. The genes are TRBV5-6 and TRBJ2-2; D may be TRBD1 (6 bases). This CDR3 region has 14 residues. V lost 7 bases and J 2 bases, leaving 12 bases between the germline ends. Per germline, CDR1 SGHDT and CDR2 YYEEEE.

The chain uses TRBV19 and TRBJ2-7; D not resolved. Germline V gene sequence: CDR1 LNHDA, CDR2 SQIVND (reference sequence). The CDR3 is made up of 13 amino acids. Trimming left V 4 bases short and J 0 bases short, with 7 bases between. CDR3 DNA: TGTGCCAGTAGTACGTTCTTCTCCTACGAGCAGTACTTC. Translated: CASSTFFSYEQYF.

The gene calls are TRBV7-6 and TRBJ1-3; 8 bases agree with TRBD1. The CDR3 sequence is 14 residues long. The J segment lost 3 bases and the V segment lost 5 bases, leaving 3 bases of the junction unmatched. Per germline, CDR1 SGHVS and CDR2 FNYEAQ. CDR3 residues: CASSGGTGGNTIYF. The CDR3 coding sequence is TGTGCCAGCAGCGGGGGGACAGGTGGAAACACCATATATTTT.

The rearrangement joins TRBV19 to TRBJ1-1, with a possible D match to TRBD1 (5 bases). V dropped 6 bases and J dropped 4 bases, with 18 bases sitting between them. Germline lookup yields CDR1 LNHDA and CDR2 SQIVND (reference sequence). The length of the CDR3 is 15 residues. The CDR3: CASRSGDLMGTEAFF. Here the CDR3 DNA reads TGTGCCAGTAGGTCGGGGGATTTAATGGGCACTGAAGCTTTCTTT.

The CDR3 loop is CASRPMGTADTQYF. The CDR3 coding sequence is TGTGCCAGCAGGCCGATGGGCACCGCAGATACGCAGTATTTT. V usage is TRBV27 and J usage is TRBJ2-3; D uncertain. This CDR3 contains 14 residues. The V and J ends lost 6 bases and 4 bases respectively, with 14 bases between them. Germline V CDR1 and CDR2: MNHEY, SMNVEV (reference sequence).

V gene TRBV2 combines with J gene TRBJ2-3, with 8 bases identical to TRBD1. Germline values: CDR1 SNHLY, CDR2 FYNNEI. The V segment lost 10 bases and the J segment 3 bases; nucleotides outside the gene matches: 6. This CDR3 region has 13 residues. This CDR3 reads CATTGGRTDTQYF. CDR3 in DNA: TGTGCCACTACAGGGGGGAGGACAGATACGCAGTATTTT.